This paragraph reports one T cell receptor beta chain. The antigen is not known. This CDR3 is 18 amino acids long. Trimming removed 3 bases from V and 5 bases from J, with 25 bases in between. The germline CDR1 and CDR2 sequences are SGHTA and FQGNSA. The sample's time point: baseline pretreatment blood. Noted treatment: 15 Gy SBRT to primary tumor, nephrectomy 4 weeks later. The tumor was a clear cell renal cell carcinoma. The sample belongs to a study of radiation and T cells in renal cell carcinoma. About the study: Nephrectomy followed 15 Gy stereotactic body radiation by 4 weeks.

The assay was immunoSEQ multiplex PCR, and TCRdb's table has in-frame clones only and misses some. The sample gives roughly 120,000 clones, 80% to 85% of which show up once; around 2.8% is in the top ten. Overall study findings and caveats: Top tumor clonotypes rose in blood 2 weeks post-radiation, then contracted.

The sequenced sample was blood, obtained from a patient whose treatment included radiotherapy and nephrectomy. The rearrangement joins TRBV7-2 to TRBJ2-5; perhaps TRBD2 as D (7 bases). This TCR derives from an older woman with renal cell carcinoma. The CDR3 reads CASSLGGGGSVRWETQYF. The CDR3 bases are TGTGCCAGCAGCTTGGGGGGAGGGGGAAGTGTTCGGTGGGAGACCCAGTACTTC.